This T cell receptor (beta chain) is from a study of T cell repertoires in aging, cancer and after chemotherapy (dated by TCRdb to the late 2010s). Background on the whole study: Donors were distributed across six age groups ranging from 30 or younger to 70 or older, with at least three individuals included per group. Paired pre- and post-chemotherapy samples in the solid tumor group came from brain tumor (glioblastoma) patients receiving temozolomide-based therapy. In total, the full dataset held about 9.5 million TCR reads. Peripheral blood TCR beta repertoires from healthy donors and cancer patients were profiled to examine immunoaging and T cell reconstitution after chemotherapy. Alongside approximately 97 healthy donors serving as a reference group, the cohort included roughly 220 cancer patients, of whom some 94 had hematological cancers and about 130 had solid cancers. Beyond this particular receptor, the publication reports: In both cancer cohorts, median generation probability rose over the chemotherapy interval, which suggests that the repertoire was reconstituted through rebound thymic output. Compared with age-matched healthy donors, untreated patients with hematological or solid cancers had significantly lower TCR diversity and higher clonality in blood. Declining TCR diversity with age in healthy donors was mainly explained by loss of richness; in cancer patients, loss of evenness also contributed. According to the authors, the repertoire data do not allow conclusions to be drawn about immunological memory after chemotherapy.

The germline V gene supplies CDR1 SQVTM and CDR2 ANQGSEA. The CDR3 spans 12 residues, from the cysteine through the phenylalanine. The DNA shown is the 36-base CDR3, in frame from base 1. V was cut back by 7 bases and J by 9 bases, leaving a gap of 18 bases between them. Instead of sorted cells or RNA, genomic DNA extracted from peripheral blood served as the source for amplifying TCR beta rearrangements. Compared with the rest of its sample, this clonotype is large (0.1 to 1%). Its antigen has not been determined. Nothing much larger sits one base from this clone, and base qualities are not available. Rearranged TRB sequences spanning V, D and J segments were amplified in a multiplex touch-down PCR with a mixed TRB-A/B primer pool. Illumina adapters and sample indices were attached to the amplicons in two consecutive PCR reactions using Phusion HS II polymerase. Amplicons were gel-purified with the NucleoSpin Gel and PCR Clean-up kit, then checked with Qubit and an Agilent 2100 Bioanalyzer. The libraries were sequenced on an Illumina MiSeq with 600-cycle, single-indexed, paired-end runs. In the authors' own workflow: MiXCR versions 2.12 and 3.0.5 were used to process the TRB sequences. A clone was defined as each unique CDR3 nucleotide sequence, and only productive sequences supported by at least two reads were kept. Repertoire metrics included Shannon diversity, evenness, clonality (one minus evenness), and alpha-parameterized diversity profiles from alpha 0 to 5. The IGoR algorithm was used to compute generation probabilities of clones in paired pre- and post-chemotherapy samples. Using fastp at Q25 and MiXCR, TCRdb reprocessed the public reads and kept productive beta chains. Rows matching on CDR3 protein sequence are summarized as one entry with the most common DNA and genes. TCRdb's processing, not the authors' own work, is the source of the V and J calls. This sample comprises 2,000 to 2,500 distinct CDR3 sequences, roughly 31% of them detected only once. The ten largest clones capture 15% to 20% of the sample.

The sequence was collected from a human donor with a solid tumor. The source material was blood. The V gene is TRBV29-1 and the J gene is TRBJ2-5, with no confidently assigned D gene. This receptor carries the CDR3 CSAALAHQAQYF. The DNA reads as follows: TGCAGCGCCGCATTGGCCCATCAGGCCCAGTACTTC.